A single sample is the source of the 8 T cell receptor beta chains below, sequenced in a study of cytomegalovirus exposure and HLA in healthy donors. 13 Jbeta primers and 60 Vbeta primers were used for the PCR. Here immunoSEQ multiplex PCR was the method, and the copy in TCRdb shows in-frame clones only, minus some. The sample shows over 130,000 clones, 88% of them seen only once. Sequenced material: PBMCs. The receptors shown here come from a woman aged 40-49 years in good health and CMV-seronegative.

J is TRBJ2-1 and V is TRBV5-4; 10 positions agree with TRBD2. The CDR3 has 16 amino acids. V was clipped by 4 bases and J by 3 bases; unmatched bases: 7. Germline V CDR1 and CDR2: SGHNT, YYREEE (reference sequence). The chain's CDR3 is CASSGIGTSDYNEQFF. DNA for the CDR3: TGTGCCAGCAGCGGTATAGGGACTAGCGACTACAATGAGCAGTTCTTC.

The chain employs TRBV4-2 and TRBJ1-5; D unresolved. CDR1 is LGHNA and CDR2 is YNFKEQ in the germline V gene. CDR3 size: 16 residues. Trimming stripped 2 bases from V and 4 bases from J, with 15 bases between. The CDR3, as DNA: TGTGCCAGCAGCCAACTTCTCAGAGGGTCTAATCAGCCCCAGCATTTT. Protein product: CASSQLLRGSNQPQHF.

The chain joins TRBV11-3 to TRBJ2-2, with TRBD1 identical over 9 bases. V lost 3 bases to trimming and J lost 11 bases; unmatched junction nucleotides: 4. CDR1 is SGHNT and CDR2 is YENEEA in the germline V gene. This CDR3 is 13 amino acids long. The CDR3 bases are TGTGCCAGCAGCTTCCGGGACAGGGAAGAGCTGTTTTTT. Residues: CASSFRDREELFF.

This clone has only a few counts. The chain couples TRBV18 to TRBJ2-2, with D possibly being TRBD2 (7 bases). Germline V gene lookup returns CDR1 KGHSH and CDR2 LQKENI. The CDR3 sequence is 16 residues long. The germline V and J ends were trimmed by 3 bases and 4 bases, with 15 bases remaining between them. In nucleotides, the CDR3 is TGTGCCAGCTCACCGGCGTGGGGGGGCACCACCGGGGAGCTGTTTTTT. Its protein is CASSPAWGGTTGELFF. Full variable domain (outside the CDR3, taken from reference TRBV18 and TRBJ2-2): NAGVMQNPRHLVRRRGQEARLRCSPMKGHSHVYWYRQLPEEGLKFMVYLQKENIIDESGMPKERFSAEFPKEGPSILRIQQVVRGDSAAYFCASSPAWGGTTGELFFGEGSRLTVL.

The chain is built from TRBV21-1 and TRBJ1-5. TRBV21-1 is given as a pseudogene. This CDR3 has 14 amino acids. CDR3 coding DNA: TGTGCCAGCAGCACCTCGGGTCTAAATCAGCCCCAGCATTTT. Protein product: CASSTSGLNQPQHF.

The chain is built from TRBV6-6 and TRBJ2-3; TRBD2 matches 8 bases. Trimming took 6 bases from V and 5 from J; bases not matched to a gene: 7. From germline, CDR1 is MNHNY and CDR2 SVGAGI (reference sequence). The CDR3 length is 14 residues. The CDR3 sequence: CASRPSGSGDTQYF. CDR3 nucleotides: TGTGCCAGCAGACCAAGCGGGAGCGGAGATACGCAGTATTTT.

This chain links TRBV7-9 with TRBJ2-2, with 8 nucleotides matching TRBD2. The J segment lost 6 bases and the V segment lost 5 bases, leaving 5 bases of the junction unmatched. CDR3 length: 14 residues. In germline, CDR1 is SEHNR, CDR2 FQNEAQ (reference sequence). CDR3 coding DNA: TGTGCCAGCAGCCCCCGGGAGGGCTCCGGGGAGCTGTTTTTT. Protein: CASSPREGSGELFF.

V usage is TRBV5-6 and J usage is TRBJ1-2; D perhaps matches TRBD1 (5 bases). The CDR3 runs 14 residues. The germline CDR1 and CDR2 sequences are SGHDT and YYEEEE. Trimming left V 4 bases short and J 7 bases short, with 17 bases between. The CDR3 sequence: CASSAVGRVGGYTF. In nucleotides, the CDR3 is TGTGCCAGCAGCGCAGTTGGCAGGGTAGGTGGCTACACCTTC. Drawing the rest from reference TRBV5-6 and TRBJ1-2, the complete variable domain is DAGVTQSPTHLIKTRGQQVTLRCSPKSGHDTVSWYQQALGQGPQFIFQYYEEEERQRGNFPDRFSGHQFPNYSSELNVNALLLGDSALYLCASSAVGRVGGYTFGSGTRLTVV.